The clone carrying this TCR beta chain was seen a few times. The target antigen is unknown. This entry is derived from a study of follicular helper T cells after annual influenza vaccination. Background on the study: Across the 2013-2014, 2014-2015 and 2015-2016 vaccination seasons, some subjects were resampled. Study conclusions and caveats: ICOS+CD38+ cTfh clonality tracked population frequency, and its change tracked circulating plasmablast change.

Measured with immunoSEQ multiplex PCR; TCRdb has only the in-frame clones, and not every one. This sample has fewer than 5,000 clones, with roughly 82% found just once. The CDR3 length is 15 residues. J lost 5 bases, V lost 0 bases, and 6 bases had no gene match. Germline lookup yields CDR1 MGHRA and CDR2 YSYEKL. Time point given: 2014-2015 season, 7 days after vaccination. Adults received seasonal inactivated influenza vaccine, with sorted blood CD4 subsets sequenced before and after. Between about 40 and 110 mL of blood was drawn per time point. This specimen was CXCR5- memory CD4+ T cells sorted from blood, taken 7 days after influenza vaccination. The chain links TRBV4-1 to TRBJ1-2; 7 nucleotides agree with TRBD1. The receptor's source is an adult who received the influenza vaccine. The CDR3 DNA reads as TGCGCCAGCAGCCAAGAATCAGCAGGGGGGTATGGCTACACCTTC. Amino acids: CASSQESAGGYGYTF.